This T cell receptor beta chain was sequenced during a study of blood T cell repertoires in COVID-19. Study in general: Whether acute or convalescent, the COVID-19 samples came from the United States, Italy and Spain. The analysed material was cDNA or gDNA that came from T cells, B-cell-depleted T cells, or PBMCs.

Authors' analysis steps: Reference gene primer amplification yielded estimated nucleated cell counts. Only in-frame clones appear in the TCRdb table, and some are missing; sequencing was by immunoSEQ multiplex PCR. V, J and clone size are those of that table, while D and trimming were read from the DNA. The sample lists about 84,000 clones; 86% were seen once. CDR1 SGHRS and CDR2 YFSETQ come from the germline V gene. The J segment lost 4 bases and the V segment lost 0 bases, leaving 5 bases of the junction unmatched. The CDR3 sequence is 16 residues long. Sequences were obtained from peripheral blood. This TCR was sampled from a man at least 80 years old with active or convalescent COVID-19. The chain couples TRBV5-1 to TRBJ2-3; TRBD1 matches at 10 bases. The CDR3 DNA reads as TGCGCCAGCAGCTTGGGGGACAGGGGATCTTCAGATACGCAGTATTTT. Amino acids: CASSLGDRGSSDTQYF. Variable domain in full (rest from reference TRBV5-1 and TRBJ2-3): KAGVTQTPRYLIKTRGQQVTLSCSPISGHRSVSWYQQTPGQGLQFLFEYFSETQRNKGNFPGRFSGRQFSNSRSEMNVSTLELGDSALYLCASSLGDRGSSDTQYFGPGTRLTVL.